What follows are 29 T cell receptor beta chains derived from one specimen sequenced in a study of Graves' ophthalmopathy and Graves' hyperthyroidism. Scientists amplified the TCR beta CDR3 regions from RNA transcripts. Scientists carried out first-round RT-PCR using HTBI primers and then a second-round multiplex PCR. TCRdb itself ran the multiplex PCR reads through MiXCR, one entry per CDR3 protein. The sample lists 150,000 to 200,000 distinct CDR3 sequences; just under 40% were seen once. Sample: peripheral blood. The receptor source for this set is a man aged 25 to 40 with Graves' ophthalmopathy.

This clonotype was counted ten times or more. This rearrangement joins TRBV6-5 to TRBJ1-2; 7 bases map to TRBD1. The CDR3 is made up of 14 amino acids. V was pared by 3 bases and J by 3 bases, with 4 bases of the junction left unmatched. The V gene's germline CDR1 is MNHEY and CDR2 SVGAGI. The CDR3 is CASSYPGGYYGYTF. The CDR3 DNA follows: TGTGCCAGCAGTTATCCAGGGGGGTACTATGGCTACACCTTC.

This clonotype was seen many times. The chain couples TRBV6-5 to TRBJ2-5; 10 bases map to TRBD1. After removal of 4 bases from V and 2 bases from J, the junction contained 10 bases not matched to a gene. Per the germline V gene, CDR1 is MNHEY and CDR2 is SVGAGI. This CDR3 spans 17 amino acids. The CDR3: CASSFFPRQGAQETQYF. CDR3 DNA: TGTGCCAGCAGTTTTTTCCCCAGACAGGGGGCACAAGAGACCCAGTACTTC.

This clonotype is a singleton in its sample. The chain combines TRBV29-1 with TRBJ2-7; TRBD1 matches at 9 bases. CDR3 length equals 13 residues. The J segment lost 7 bases and the V segment lost 5 bases, leaving 9 bases of the junction unmatched. Per germline, CDR1 SQVTM and CDR2 ANQGSEA. The CDR3 region is CSVRDRAYGEQYF. CDR3 nucleotides: TGCAGCGTTCGGGACAGGGCCTATGGAGAGCAGTACTTC.

CDR3 DNA sequence: TGTGCCAGCAGTTTACAGGGAAATAGCAATCAGCCCCAGCATTTT. Amino acids: CASSLQGNSNQPQHF. This rearrangement joins TRBV12-3 or TRBV12-4 to TRBJ1-5, with D maybe TRBD1 (5 bases). The CDR3 has 15 residues. V lost 2 bases to trimming and J lost 0 bases, with 8 bases between them.

This clonotype was counted ten times or more. V gene TRBV24-1 combines with J gene TRBJ1-3; no clear D. This CDR3 region has 13 residues. The ends were cut back, 0 bases at V and 4 bases at J, with 3 bases in the middle. Germline lookup yields CDR1 KGHDR and CDR2 SFDVKD. The chain's CDR3 is CATSDLSGNTIYF. CDR3 sequence (DNA): TGTGCCACCAGTGATTTGAGCGGAAACACCATATATTTT.

At least ten counts were recorded for this clonotype. The gene calls are TRBV6-2 or TRBV6-3 and TRBJ1-1; D not resolved. This CDR3 contains 16 residues. Germline V gives CDR1 MNHEY, CDR2 SVGEGT. The V gene lost 6 bases and the J gene lost 4 bases, with 21 bases spanning the gap. The DNA for the CDR3 is TGTGCCAGCAGACACTCCCCTCCTGGTGCCCGCACTGAAGCTTTCTTT. Residues: CASRHSPPGARTEAFF.

This clonotype was seen ten or more times. The J gene is TRBJ1-2, the V gene TRBV7-2; D remains ambiguous. V dropped 8 bases and J dropped 6 bases, with 7 bases sitting between them. The germline CDR1 and CDR2 sequences are SGHTA and FQGNSA. The CDR3 is 10 amino acids. Here the CDR3 DNA reads TGTGCCAGCCTGGGGAATGGCTACACCTTC. It encodes CASLGNGYTF.

This clonotype was seen repeatedly, ten times or more. The genes are TRBV30 and TRBJ2-2; 10 bases are shared with TRBD2. Germline V gene lookup returns CDR1 GTSNPN and CDR2 SVGIG (reference sequence). The ends lost 2 bases at V and 5 bases at J; junction bases unmatched: 5. CDR3 length: 15 residues. The CDR3 is CAWSPRTSGTGELFF. In nucleotides, the CDR3 is TGTGCCTGGAGTCCTCGGACTAGCGGAACCGGGGAGCTGTTTTTT.

J is TRBJ2-7 and V is TRBV6-2 or TRBV6-3, with D possibly matching TRBD1 (6 bases). The CDR3 length is 16 residues. Germline-derived CDR1 and CDR2 are MNHEY and SVGEGT. The V end was cut by 6 bases, the J end by 3 bases, with 21 bases between. The DNA of the CDR3 is TGTGCCAGCAGCCAGATACACGGACAGCCTTACTACGAGCAGTACTTC. It is translated as CASSQIHGQPYYEQYF.

In this sample, this clonotype turned up many times. The chain couples TRBV6-1 to TRBJ2-7; D is undetermined. Germline V gene sequence: CDR1 MNHNS, CDR2 SASEGT. Trimming removed 0 bases at V and 13 bases at J, with 10 bases between. The CDR3 runs 11 residues. The CDR3 loop reads CASSEAYRPYF. For the CDR3, the DNA is TGTGCCAGCAGTGAAGCTTATCGTCCCTACTTC.

This clonotype has at least ten counts. The V call is TRBV28, the J call TRBJ1-6; D is undetermined. CDR1 MDHEN and CDR2 SYDVKM come from the germline V gene. The ends were cut back, 3 bases at V and 6 bases at J, with 3 bases in the middle. There are 12 residues in the CDR3. The CDR3 DNA reads as TGTGCCAGCAGTTTTGGTAATTCACCCCTCCACTTT. Translation: CASSFGNSPLHF.

This clonotype was recorded at least ten times. This chain connects TRBV12-3 or TRBV12-4 to TRBJ2-7; possibly TRBD1 for D (6 bases). V gave up 4 bases and J gave up 2 bases, with 15 bases separating them. The CDR3 sequence is 15 residues long. The CDR3 nucleotides read TGTGCCAGCAGTTCCCGCCGGGACACCACCTACGAGCAGTACTTC. Translation gives CASSSRRDTTYEQYF.

This clonotype was counted ten times or more. This chain joins TRBV4-3 and TRBJ2-7, with 9 bases that match TRBD2. CDR1 and CDR2 from the germline V gene are LGHNA and YSLEER. Unmatched junction bases numbered 5, after V lost 2 bases and J lost 3 bases. The CDR3 has 15 residues. The DNA for the CDR3 is TGCGCCAGCAGCCAAACTGCGGGAGGGAACTACGAGCAGTACTTC. Protein product: CASSQTAGGNYEQYF.

There are many counts of this clonotype. The chain joins TRBV6-2 or TRBV6-3 to TRBJ1-1, with D unresolved. The V gene lost 6 bases and the J gene lost 0 bases, with 14 bases spanning the gap. Germline lookup yields CDR1 MNHEY and CDR2 SVGEGT. This CDR3 spans 15 amino acids. CDR3: CASRARAGMNTEAFF. The DNA of the CDR3 is TGTGCCAGCAGAGCCCGGGCCGGAATGAACACTGAAGCTTTCTTT.

The V call is TRBV28, the J call TRBJ2-7; TRBD1 aligns across 9 bases. The CDR3 contains 14 residues. Trimming took 5 bases from V and 4 from J; bases not matched to a gene: 6. From germline, CDR1 is MDHEN and CDR2 SYDVKM. CDR3 amino acids: CASSETGGGYEQYF. DNA of the CDR3: TGTGCCAGCAGTGAAACAGGGGGCGGGTACGAGCAGTACTTC.

This clonotype was recorded once. The V gene is TRBV6-1, the J gene TRBJ1-5; TRBD1 aligns across 9 bases. CDR3 length: 17 residues. V was pared by 8 bases and J by 0 bases, with 11 bases of the junction left unmatched. The germline gives CDR1 MNHNS, CDR2 SASEGT. This CDR3 is CASSPGTGPYSNQPQHF. The CDR3 DNA reads as TGTGCCAGCTCACCTGGGACAGGGCCTTATAGCAATCAGCCCCAGCATTTT.

This clonotype was counted a single time. The genes are TRBV6-1 and TRBJ2-2; 8 bases are shared with TRBD2. With V trimmed by 5 bases and J by 4 bases, 9 bases remained unmatched. The CDR3 has 16 amino acids. The germline V gene encodes CDR1 MNHNS and CDR2 SASEGT. The CDR3 here is CASSPIREGRTGELFF. The DNA for the CDR3 is TGTGCCAGCAGTCCGATACGGGAGGGCCGCACCGGGGAGCTGTTTTTT.

This clonotype was seen at least ten times. The genes are TRBV7-2 and TRBJ2-2; 7 bases align to TRBD1. This CDR3 has 15 residues. Germline V gene lookup returns CDR1 SGHTA and CDR2 FQGNSA. V was pared by 8 bases and J by 4 bases, with 10 bases of the junction left unmatched. CDR3 in amino acids: CASSRQGPSTGELFF. In DNA form, the CDR3 reads TGTGCCAGCTCAAGACAGGGCCCCTCCACCGGGGAGCTGTTTTTT.

This clonotype was seen at least ten times. This chain joins TRBV20-1 and TRBJ2-5; the match to TRBD1 covers 7 bases. Germline assignment: CDR1 DFQATT and CDR2 SNEGSKA (reference sequence). J lost 2 bases, V lost 4 bases, and 7 bases had no gene match. This CDR3 contains 14 residues. The CDR3 loop reads CSATPGTAQETQYF. In DNA form, the CDR3 reads TGCAGTGCTACCCCCGGGACAGCACAAGAGACCCAGTACTTC.

This clonotype appeared a few times. The CDR3 is CASSSSGTGALGSQYF. Here the CDR3 DNA reads TGTGCCAGCAGCTCCTCCGGGACAGGGGCCCTCGGGTCCCAGTACTTC. The rearrangement joins TRBV7-2 to TRBJ2-5, with TRBD1 matching 10 bases. The CDR3 consists of 16 residues. Germline values: CDR1 SGHTA, CDR2 FQGNSA. V dropped 4 bases and J dropped 9; count of bases not matched to a gene: 14.

This clonotype was counted many times. The chain employs TRBV28 and TRBJ1-2; D uncertain. The V gene lost 2 bases and the J gene lost 2 bases, with 9 bases spanning the gap. Germline V gene lookup returns CDR1 MDHEN and CDR2 SYDVKM. The CDR3 runs to 14 residues. CDR3 residues: CASSLRVSNYGYTF. As DNA, the CDR3 is TGTGCCAGCAGTTTAAGGGTCTCCAACTATGGCTACACCTTC.

This chain links TRBV30 with TRBJ2-2; D is uncertain. CDR1 GTSNPN and CDR2 SVGIG come from the germline V gene (reference sequence). The ends were cut back, 3 bases at V and 2 bases at J, with 7 bases in the middle. The length of the CDR3 is 13 residues. The CDR3 spells CAWRGSNTGELFF. The CDR3 nucleotides are TGTGCCTGGAGAGGCTCAAACACCGGGGAGCTGTTTTTT.

The chain joins TRBV7-6 to TRBJ2-5, with D possibly being TRBD1 (5 bases). From germline, CDR1 is SGHVS and CDR2 FNYEAQ. The CDR3 has 11 amino acids. V shed 7 bases and J shed 4 bases, with 7 bases lying between them. The CDR3 is CASKQGETQYF. As DNA, the CDR3 is TGTGCCAGCAAGCAGGGAGAGACCCAGTACTTC.

The chain is built from TRBV6-1 and TRBJ1-5; D call uncertain. Germline CDR1 is MNHNS and CDR2 is SASEGT. V dropped 4 bases and J dropped 5 bases, with 9 bases sitting between them. This CDR3 spans 13 amino acids. As DNA, the CDR3 is TGTGCCAGCAGTGCATCTTACGATCAGCCCCAGCATTTT. Protein sequence: CASSASYDQPQHF.

This clonotype has at least ten counts. The chain joins TRBV27 to TRBJ2-2, with 7 bases fitting TRBD1. Losses at the gene ends were 6 bases for V and 6 bases for J; bases not matched to a gene: 13. Germline CDR1 reads MNHEY; CDR2 reads SMNVEV (reference sequence). The CDR3 has 16 residues. CDR3 coding DNA: TGTGCCAGCAGCAAAACCCGGGACAGTCTTTCCGGGGAGCTGTTTTTT. Its protein is CASSKTRDSLSGELFF.

This clonotype was detected many times. J is TRBJ2-2 and V is TRBV27; no clear D. CDR1 and CDR2 from the germline V gene are MNHEY and SMNVEV (reference sequence). The CDR3 sequence is 17 residues long. Trimming removed 7 bases at V and 6 bases at J, with 24 bases between. The CDR3 sequence: CASIPHFGRPVAGELFF. For the CDR3, the DNA is TGTGCCAGCATCCCCCATTTCGGTAGACCGGTCGCCGGGGAGCTGTTTTTT.

The chain uses TRBV6-1 and TRBJ2-2; 10 positions match TRBD2. Germline V gives CDR1 MNHNS, CDR2 SASEGT. This CDR3 has 15 residues. V was clipped by 6 bases and J by 3 bases; unmatched bases: 4. The CDR3 region has the DNA TGTGCCAGCAGCCGGACTAGCGGTGACACCGGGGAGCTGTTTTTT. Translation gives CASSRTSGDTGELFF.

This clonotype was counted many times. This chain uses TRBV12-3 or TRBV12-4 with TRBJ2-5; D gene unclear. Trimming removed 8 bases at V and 6 bases at J, with 22 bases between. There are 15 residues in the CDR3. CDR3 region: CASGTTDEGRKTQYF. CDR3 DNA sequence: TGTGCCAGCGGAACCACCGACGAAGGGCGGAAGACCCAGTACTTC.

This rearrangement joins TRBV24-1 to TRBJ2-4; D possibly uses TRBD1 or TRBD2 (5 bases each). In germline, CDR1 is KGHDR, CDR2 SFDVKD. The CDR3 runs 16 residues. V lost 4 bases and J lost 1, with 13 bases in between. In nucleotides, the CDR3 is TGTGCCACCAGTGAATCAGGGAGTAAGGCCAAAAACATTCAGTACTTC. Its translation: CATSESGSKAKNIQYF.